The 24 T cell receptor beta chains given below trace back to one sample, sequenced in a study of blood T cell repertoires in COVID-19. This table comes from immunoSEQ multiplex PCR, and its TCRdb copy is limited to in-frame clones, with some not included. In the table there are about 180,000 clones, 86% of which are singletons. The sequenced sample was PBMCs or T cells enriched from blood (not recorded which). The receptors derive from a woman aged 25 to 39 who had recovered from COVID-19.

The chain recombines TRBV6-5 with TRBJ1-2; 9 bases match TRBD1. Trimming cost V 4 bases and J 8 bases; bases outside gene matches: 11. The CDR3 is 15 residues long. Germline assignment: CDR1 MNHEY and CDR2 SVGAGI. Written as DNA, the CDR3 is TGTGCCAGCAGTTCCGGGGACAGGGAAAGGCGAGGCTACACCTTC. As protein: CASSSGDRERRGYTF.

The J gene is TRBJ1-1, the V gene TRBV3-1 (or the pseudogene TRBV3-2), with 9 bases that match TRBD1. Losses at the gene ends were 4 bases for V and 1 base for J; bases not matched to a gene: 7. The germline V gene encodes CDR1 LGHDT and CDR2 YNNKEL (reference sequence). This CDR3 is built from 16 residues. The CDR3 DNA sequence: TGTGCCAGCAGCCTTTCCACAGGGGGCTCGAACACTGAAGCTTTCTTT. Its translation is CASSLSTGGSNTEAFF.

A few counts support this clone. The chain couples TRBV10-3 to TRBJ2-1; 11 nucleotides agree with TRBD2. CDR1 and CDR2 (germline): ENHRY, SYGVKD. This CDR3 region has 14 residues. After removal of 9 bases from V and 8 bases from J, the junction contained 9 bases not matched to a gene. CDR3 coding DNA: TGTGCCATTCGTCATAGCGGGAGGGCCTATGAGCAGTTCTTC. Residues: CAIRHSGRAYEQFF.

This rearrangement joins TRBV19 to TRBJ1-5, with D perhaps TRBD1 (6 bases). V lost 4 bases and J 16 bases, leaving 20 bases between the germline ends. This CDR3 is 13 amino acids long. The V gene's germline CDR1 is LNHDA and CDR2 SQIVND (reference sequence). CDR3 sequence reads: CASSTPYRAVSHF. The CDR3 region has the DNA TGTGCCAGTAGTACCCCCTACAGGGCCGTTAGTCATTTT.

This chain uses TRBV28 with TRBJ2-3, with D perhaps matching TRBD1 (6 bases). V lost 5 bases, J lost 0 bases, and 9 bases lay in between. The CDR3 has 14 amino acids. Germline lookup yields CDR1 MDHEN and CDR2 SYDVKM. The CDR3 protein is CASSLGQSTDTQYF. CDR3 DNA sequence: TGTGCCAGCAGTCTCGGACAGAGCACAGATACGCAGTATTTT.

The CDR3 nucleotides are TGTGCCAGCAGTTCTCCCTCCTACGAGCAGTACTTC. Translating gives CASSSPSYEQYF. The chain carries TRBV27 and TRBJ2-7, with no clear D. With 4 bases removed from V and 0 bases from J, the gap between germline ends came to 4 bases. Germline V gene data show CDR1 as MNHEY and CDR2 as SMNVEV (reference sequence). The CDR3 totals 12 residues.

The rearrangement uses TRBV11-2 and TRBJ2-2; 11 bases agree with TRBD2. The CDR3 length is 17 residues. Germline V gene sequence: CDR1 SGHAT, CDR2 FQNNGV. Trimming at V came to 5 bases and at J to 2 bases, leaving 7 bases not matched to a gene. DNA for the CDR3: TGTGCCAGCAGCCCCCATGGGACTAGCGGAAACACCGGGGAGCTGTTTTTT. Translating it yields CASSPHGTSGNTGELFF.

The chain joins TRBV10-1 to TRBJ2-1, with TRBD2 as a possible D gene (5 bases). With 0 bases removed from V and 3 bases from J, the gap between germline ends came to 12 bases. This CDR3 comprises 16 residues. CDR1 WNHNN and CDR2 SYGVQD come from the germline V gene (reference sequence). The CDR3: CASSESRGSNYNEQFF. DNA for the CDR3: TGCGCCAGCAGTGAGTCAAGAGGGAGTAACTACAATGAGCAGTTCTTC.

The chain has TRBV5-1 and TRBJ2-4; TRBD1 matches 8 bases. V was clipped by 0 bases and J by 1 base; unmatched bases: 0. The CDR3 totals 15 residues. CDR1 is SGHRS and CDR2 is YFSETQ in the germline V gene. In nucleotides, the CDR3 is TGCGCCAGCAGCTTGGGACAGGGGGCCAAAAACATTCAGTACTTC. This codes for CASSLGQGAKNIQYF.

This sequence joins TRBV27 and TRBJ1-5, with no clear D. Germline V gene data show CDR1 as MNHEY and CDR2 as SMNVEV (reference sequence). The CDR3 is made up of 13 amino acids. V was pared by 3 bases and J by 0 bases, with 3 bases between. The CDR3 bases are TGTGCCAGCAGTTTCTATAGCAATCAGCCCCAGCATTTT. Its translation: CASSFYSNQPQHF.

V usage is TRBV27 and J usage is TRBJ2-2; 10 nucleotides line up with TRBD2. The trim removed 5 bases at V and 4 bases at J, leaving 10 bases unmatched. Germline CDR1 reads MNHEY; CDR2 reads SMNVEV (reference sequence). This CDR3 is 17 amino acids long. The CDR3 DNA is TGTGCCAGCAGTCACGCCGTGCTAGCGGGAGTCACCGGGGAGCTGTTTTTT. Its protein product is CASSHAVLAGVTGELFF.

The chain recombines TRBV28 with TRBJ2-3; TRBD2 is a possible D gene (5 bases). Per the germline V gene, CDR1 is MDHEN and CDR2 is SYDVKM. V lost 6 bases and J 2 bases, leaving 21 bases between the germline ends. The CDR3 spans 17 residues. The CDR3 sequence is CASSVEQRAVNTDTQYF. The CDR3 bases are TGTGCCAGCAGCGTCGAACAGAGGGCGGTCAACACAGATACGCAGTATTTT.

Written as DNA, the CDR3 is TGTGCCAGCAGCCGTACAGAACCAACTAACTATGGCTACACCTTC. As protein: CASSRTEPTNYGYTF. The gene calls are TRBV3-1 (or the pseudogene TRBV3-2) and TRBJ1-2; no clear D. The CDR3 extends over 15 amino acids. Germline CDR1 and CDR2: LGHDT and YNNKEL (reference sequence). The V end was cut by 4 bases, the J end by 0 bases, with 12 bases between.

The V call is TRBV7-8, the J call TRBJ2-5; D might be TRBD1 (6 bases). Germline values: CDR1 SGHVS, CDR2 FQNEAQ. V was trimmed by 5 bases and J by 3 bases, leaving 13 bases between them. This CDR3 is built from 14 residues. The CDR3 DNA follows: TGTGCCAGCAGCACGCACAGGGCCGAAGAGACCCAGTACTTC. Translating gives CASSTHRAEETQYF.

This clone appeared a single time. V usage is TRBV4-1 and J usage is TRBJ2-7; 10 bases fit TRBD1. V lost 2 bases and J lost 4; bases outside the gene matches: 5. CDR1 MGHRA and CDR2 YSYEKL come from the germline V gene. There are 15 residues in the CDR3. CDR3 nucleotide sequence: TGCGCCAGCAGCCAACCGGGACAGGGGTGGTACGAGCAGTACTTC. Protein sequence: CASSQPGQGWYEQYF.

V and J are TRBV10-3 and TRBJ1-2; 8 bases map to TRBD1. The trim removed 0 bases at V and 4 bases at J, leaving 1 base unmatched. This CDR3 has 14 amino acids. CDR1 ENHRY and CDR2 SYGVKD come from the germline V gene. In nucleotides, the CDR3 is TGTGCCATCAGTGAGTCGGGACAGGCCTATGGCTACACCTTC. Protein sequence: CAISESGQAYGYTF.

V and J are TRBV7-9 and TRBJ2-1, with D maybe TRBD1 (6 bases). The CDR3 is 16 residues long. Trimming pared 3 bases from V and 4 bases from J, leaving 16 bases between. Germline assignment: CDR1 SEHNR and CDR2 FQNEAQ (reference sequence). CDR3 in DNA: TGTGCCAGCAGCTTGAATCTTAGGACAGTGTACAATGAGCAGTTCTTC. Translating gives CASSLNLRTVYNEQFF.

The gene calls are TRBV4-2 and TRBJ1-6; weak D call: TRBD1 (6 bases). This CDR3 has 14 residues. V lost 0 bases, J lost 14 bases, and 14 bases lay in between. CDR1 and CDR2 from the germline V gene are LGHNA and YNFKEQ. DNA of the CDR3: TGTGCCAGCAGCCAAGAAGGGACACCAGTGTCCCTCCACTTT. Translation: CASSQEGTPVSLHF.

This chain links TRBV9 with TRBJ2-3, with D perhaps TRBD2 (5 bases). The CDR3 runs to 14 residues. Germline-derived CDR1 and CDR2 are SGDLS and YYNGEE. The germline V and J ends were trimmed by 3 bases and 3 bases, with 11 bases remaining between them. CDR3 in DNA: TGTGCCAGCAGCGAATCCGGGATTACAGATACGCAGTATTTT. This gives the protein CASSESGITDTQYF. Complete variable domain (other parts from reference TRBV9 and TRBJ2-3): DSGVTQTPKHLITATGQRVTLRCSPRSGDLSVYWYQQSLDQGLQFLIQYYNGEERAKGNILERFSAQQFPDLHSELNLSSLELGDSALYFCASSESGITDTQYFGPGTRLTVL.

The rearrangement links TRBV27 to TRBJ1-1, with D possibly being TRBD1 (6 bases). V lost 3 bases, J lost 6 bases, and 14 bases lay in between. Germline V gene lookup returns CDR1 MNHEY and CDR2 SMNVEV (reference sequence). The CDR3 runs 14 residues. The CDR3 region is CASSFYREGAEAFF. CDR3 nucleotides: TGTGCCAGCAGTTTCTACAGGGAGGGAGCTGAAGCTTTCTTT.

The rearrangement joins TRBV7-3 to TRBJ2-1, with 12 positions matching TRBD2. CDR1 and CDR2 (germline): SGHTA, FQGTGA. CDR3 length: 15 residues. Trimming took 6 bases from V and 7 from J; bases not matched to a gene: 7. The CDR3 spells CASSTTSGSLNEQFF. The CDR3 DNA follows: TGTGCCAGCAGTACGACTAGCGGGAGTTTAAATGAGCAGTTCTTC. Filled out from reference TRBV7-3 and TRBJ2-1, the complete variable domain reads GAGVSQTPSNKVTEKGKYVELRCDPISGHTALYWYRQSLGQGPEFLIYFQGTGAADDSGLPNDRFFAVRPEGSVSTLKIQRTERGDSAVYLCASSTTSGSLNEQFFGPGTRLTVL.

This chain links TRBV28 with TRBJ1-4, with TRBD1 as a possible D gene (5 bases). This CDR3 has 15 amino acids. V was clipped by 2 bases and J by 5 bases, with 12 bases between them. Germline values: CDR1 MDHEN, CDR2 SYDVKM. CDR3: CASSLNTGSNEKLFF. CDR3 nucleotides: TGTGCCAGCAGTTTAAATACAGGATCAAATGAAAAACTGTTTTTT.

The V gene is TRBV24-1, the J gene TRBJ1-4; 9 bases are a match to TRBD1. V dropped 5 bases and J dropped 7; count of bases not matched to a gene: 13. CDR1 is KGHDR and CDR2 is SFDVKD in the germline V gene. This CDR3 spans 17 amino acids. In nucleotides, the CDR3 is TGTGCCACCAGTGTCTTCCGGGACAGGGTTTTCGTTGAAAAACTGTTTTTT. Protein sequence: CATSVFRDRVFVEKLFF.

The chain joins TRBV5-6 to TRBJ2-7; D remains unclear. Trimming removed 0 bases from V and 1 base from J, with 8 bases in between. This CDR3 comprises 14 residues. Per the germline V gene, CDR1 is SGHDT and CDR2 is YYEEEE. In nucleotides, the CDR3 is TGTGCCAGCAGCTTGGTAGTCAAATCCTACGAGCAGTACTTC. Translated, it gives CASSLVVKSYEQYF.